Sequencing of this TCR beta chain was carried out in a study of blood T cell repertoires in COVID-19. At the level of the study: Samples of COVID-19 (acute and convalescent) were obtained from the United States, Italy and Spain. Nucleic acid was either cDNA or gDNA, and it came from T cells, B-cell-depleted T cells, or PBMCs.

Per the original methods: Estimated nucleated cell counts came from reference gene primer amplification. Assay used: immunoSEQ multiplex PCR; TCRdb lists only in-frame clones, some missing. V and J calls and clone size are copied from that table; D and trimming were computed from the DNA. The sample has roughly 200,000 clones; 83% are singletons. V trimming: 0 bases; J trimming: 5 bases; junction bases outside the gene matches: 2. Germline-derived CDR1 and CDR2 are SEHNR and FQNEAQ (reference sequence). This CDR3 spans 14 amino acids. Sequencing used peripheral blood. This clonotype originated in a human donor in a cohort sampled during active COVID-19. This sequence joins TRBV7-9 and TRBJ2-5, with 8 nucleotides matching TRBD1. The CDR3 region is CASSLARQGETQYF. The CDR3 DNA sequence: TGTGCCAGCAGCTTAGCGCGACAGGGGGAGACCCAGTACTTC.